This TCR beta chain was documented in a study of blood T cell repertoires in COVID-19. Clones were read by immunoSEQ multiplex PCR, and TCRdb kept only the in-frame ones, dropping some. The sample carries approximately 63,000 clones, more than 80% recorded once. V was cut by 6 bases and J by 5 bases, with 11 bases left in between. The germline V gene encodes CDR1 SGHAT and CDR2 FQNNGV. The CDR3 loop spans 13 amino acids. This TCR came from a woman of 80 years or more with acute or convalescent COVID-19. The chain couples TRBV11-2 to TRBJ1-5; D gene uncertain. The sample was peripheral blood. CDR3 protein: CASSNGRDQPQHF. CDR3 sequence (DNA): TGTGCCAGCAGTAACGGGAGGGATCAGCCCCAGCATTTT.